This TCR beta chain was sequenced in a study of siplizumab effects on memory and regulatory T cells. The assay was immunoSEQ multiplex PCR, and TCRdb's table has in-frame clones only and misses some. The table records approximately 98,000 clones, just under 95% of them present only once. Of note for this clone: The target antigen is unknown.

Points from the study as a whole: The authors mapped only a minor fraction of alloreactive clones to unstimulated subsets. With siplizumab, mappable alloreactive CD4+ clones averaged around 70% Treg-derived, versus around 27% in controls. Naive T cells apparently outstripped memory cells in diversity and seemed major alloresponse contributors. Neither a naive nor a memory phenotype was assignable to roughly 75-97% of proliferating CD4+ or CD8+ clones.

The CDR3 contains 15 residues. Germline CDR1 and CDR2: SEHNR and FQNEAQ (reference sequence). Trimming left V 2 bases short and J 2 bases short, with 10 bases between. V usage is TRBV7-9 and J usage is TRBJ2-4, with unresolved D. The material sequenced was non-Treg CD4+ T cells sorted from blood. The sequence was collected from a human donor in good health. CDR3 nucleotide sequence: TGTGCCAGCAGCTTAAATATGGGAACCAAAAACATTCAGTACTTC. Its protein product is CASSLNMGTKNIQYF. The full variable domain, with the rest looked up from reference TRBV7-9 and TRBJ2-4, is DTGVSQNPRHKITKRGQNVTFRCDPISEHNRLYWYRQTLGQGPEFLTYFQNEAQLEKSRLLSDRFSAERPKGSFSTLEIQRTEQGDSAMYLCASSLNMGTKNIQYFGAGTRLSVL.